This T cell receptor beta chain was found in a study of cytomegalovirus exposure and HLA in healthy donors. Whole-study findings and limits: Versus the approximately 700-donor mean, an Asian-associated ancestry cluster reportedly showed fewer N-insertions in a later analysis.

To note about this clone: Its target is not known.

The CDR3 is made up of 13 amino acids. The V gene's germline CDR1 is LNHDA and CDR2 SQIVND (reference sequence). Losses at the gene ends were 8 bases for V and 5 bases for J; bases not matched to a gene: 4. The PCR had 60 Vbeta and 13 Jbeta primers. The table came from immunoSEQ multiplex PCR; TCRdb's copy has only in-frame clones and leaves some out. The top ten hold under 3% of the sample, which has about 170,000 clones, approximately 80% seen once. The chain has TRBV19 and TRBJ1-5; TRBD1 matches at 9 bases. This clonotype was obtained from a woman in her fifties or sixties in good health and CMV-seronegative. The specimen sequenced was PBMCs. CDR3 protein: CASQRDRDQPQHF. The CDR3, as DNA: TGTGCCAGTCAGAGGGACAGGGATCAGCCCCAGCATTTT.